This T cell receptor beta chain originates from a study of T-cell memory formation after mild COVID-19. Study results and caveats: Clones that contracted from day 15 to 85 were balanced CD4/CD8, while later expanders leaned CD4+. Prior to infection, memory already included some responding clones, suggesting cross-reactive memory joined.

This clonotype came up a few times. Its antigen remains unidentified. Each CDR3 protein is one row after TCRdb ran MiXCR on the 5' RACE reads. The sample consists of under 650,000 distinct CDR3 sequences, roughly 17% of them appearing once. Sequenced material: PBMCs or a T cell subset sorted from them (not recorded which). The receptor was derived from an adult woman who had mild COVID-19 (a few samples of this study predate the infection). Cell type and time point are not known.

CDR3 residues: CAITGSGTDGYTF. DNA of the CDR3: TGTGCCATCACCGGGTCCGGGACGGATGGCTACACCTTC. This rearrangement joins TRBV10-3 to TRBJ1-2; weak D call: TRBD1 (5 bases). The CDR3 length is 13 residues. Germline CDR1 ENHRY, CDR2 SYGVKD. V shed 7 bases and J shed 6 bases, with 15 bases lying between them.